This TCR beta chain was captured by sequencing in a study of T-cell reconstitution after alpha-beta-depleted transplantation in children. The ends lost 8 bases at V and 1 base at J; junction bases unmatched: 10. Germline V CDR1 and CDR2: KGHDR, SFDVKD. The CDR3 covers 16 residues. TCRbeta library construction was performed incorporating unique molecular identifiers. TCRdb recomputed calls from the PCR reads with MiXCR, one row per CDR3 protein. The data hold around 400,000 distinct CDR3 sequences, with roughly a tenth observed a single time. In this sample, this clonotype turned up a few times. This material consisted of PBMCs from the stem cell graft donor, taken from the stem cell graft. This clonotype was obtained from a human donor who donated a stem cell graft to a child with acute myeloid leukemia. The genes are TRBV24-1 and TRBJ2-3; 8 bases are a match to TRBD1. The CDR3 is CATTDRGPKGTDTQYF. As DNA, the CDR3 is TGTGCCACCACTGACAGGGGACCGAAGGGCACAGATACGCAGTATTTT.